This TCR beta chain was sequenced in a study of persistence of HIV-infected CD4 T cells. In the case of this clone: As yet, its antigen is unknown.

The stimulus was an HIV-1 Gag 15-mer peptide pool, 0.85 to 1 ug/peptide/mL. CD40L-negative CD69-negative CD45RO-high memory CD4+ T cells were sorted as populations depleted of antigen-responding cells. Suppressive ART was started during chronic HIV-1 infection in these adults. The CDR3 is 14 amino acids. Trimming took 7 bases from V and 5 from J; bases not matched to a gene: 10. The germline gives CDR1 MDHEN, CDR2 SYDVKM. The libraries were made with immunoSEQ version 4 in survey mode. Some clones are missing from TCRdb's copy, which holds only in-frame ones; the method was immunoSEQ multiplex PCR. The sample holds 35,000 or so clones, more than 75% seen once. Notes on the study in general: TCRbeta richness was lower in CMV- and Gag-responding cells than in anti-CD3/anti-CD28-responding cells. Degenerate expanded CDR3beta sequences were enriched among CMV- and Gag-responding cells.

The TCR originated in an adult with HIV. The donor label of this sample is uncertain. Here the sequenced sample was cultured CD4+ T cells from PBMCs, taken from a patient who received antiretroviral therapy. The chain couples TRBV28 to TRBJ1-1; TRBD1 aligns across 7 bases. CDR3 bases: TGTGCCAGCACCCCTGACAGGGTCAGGACTGAAGCTTTCTTT. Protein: CASTPDRVRTEAFF.